This TCR beta chain was identified in a study of shared clonotypes between healthy human individuals (TCRdb year 2020). With respect to the entire study: A couple of women and a few men aged 18 to 49 years were included in the cohort. To estimate repertoire size and how much clonotypes are shared between individuals, the study performed deep sequencing of blood TCR repertoires from roughly five healthy adults. To increase sequencing depth and limit assay-specific biases, TCR repertoire library preparation and sequencing were carried out by different laboratories using diverse techniques. Between about 0.85 and 9.5 billion PBMCs per donor were obtained by leukapheresis. For each donor, CD4 naive and CD4 memory were each given three plates, CD8 naive was given two plates, and CD8 memory was given one plate.

The paper's findings and limits, for the study overall: The small number of donors limited the genetic and exposure-history diversity represented. Larger estimated clonotype richness was generally found for naive subsets than for memory subsets. Compared with non-shared clonotypes, clonotypes shared by all four sorted-subset donors had higher generation probabilities. Sampling was restricted to blood, and TCR repertoires in tissue are likely to differ from TCR repertoires in blood. Even with the large sequencing depth, rarefaction of the sorted-subset datasets indicated that sequencing was incomplete. Across a few donors, 4.5% to 6.5% of naive CD4, approximately 3.6% of naive CD8, about 2.3% of memory CD4, and 0.4% to 0.45% of memory CD8 clonotypes were shared. Pairwise subsampling indicated that sequencing depth was expected to affect the degree of clonotype sharing among donors.

Measured from the cysteine to the phenylalanine, the CDR3 is 15 residues long. The only DNA kept is the CDR3, 45 bases in frame from the first base. The germline V gene gives CDR1 as SGDLS and CDR2 as YYNGEE. The junction shows trimming of 0 bases on V and 4 bases on J, plus 11 bases between the germline ends. Points on this clone: This receptor's antigen is unknown. No much larger clone exists at a distance of one base, and base qualities are not known. Other DNA sequences in this specimen translate into the identical CDR3.

CD8 naive samples were CD45RO-negative cells positively selected for CCR7, giving a CD45RA+CCR7+ population that excluded TemRA cells. Donors were healthy HIV-negative adults with no recently reported acute infections or vaccinations. Every donor was a Caucasian adult living in Nashville, Tennessee, USA. Blood was obtained by leukapheresis, after which PBMCs were separated by Ficoll-Histopaque density gradient centrifugation and cryopreserved in liquid nitrogen vapor phase. Analytical flow cytometry was used to check the purity and quantity of every magnetically sorted T cell population. From each sorted fraction, genomic DNA was isolated and quantified by UV absorbance on a Nanodrop 2000c. TCR CDR3 regions were amplified from genomic DNA by multiplex PCR using the deep immunoSEQ assay. Extracted genomic DNA from each cell subset was distributed evenly across all wells of several immunoSEQ 96-well plates, and each plate was treated as a replicate. For sorted subsets, around 200 ng genomic DNA, equal to 30,000 or so T cell genomes, was loaded into each replicate PCR. The purified libraries were quantified using a Qubit 3.0 fluorometer, sized with a Bioanalyzer 2100, and then quantified again using the KAPA Library Quantification kit. A separate single-read 150-cycle Illumina NextSeq 550 flow cell was used to sequence each immunoSEQ 96-well plate. Processing in the source paper ran as follows. Because the immunoSEQ output included only junctional sequences and no quality scores, the filtering could not be the same as the filtering used for full-length reads. To assign V/J genes and CDR3, sequences were annotated against IMGT germline references using PyIR, a Python wrapper for IgBLAST v1.9. Reads were filtered out if the reads had weak V/J assignments (E-value above 1e-6), no CDR3, stop codons, out-of-frame junctions, or ambiguous translated residues. A V3J clonotype was defined by an identical inferred V gene, J gene, and CDR3 amino acid sequence. Percentage overlap between repertoires was computed as shared unique clonotypes divided by the size of the smaller repertoire. RTK rarefaction, the Chao1 estimator, and Recon v2.1 estimates of unobserved clonotypes were used to assess repertoire richness. Generation probabilities for all TCRbeta clonotypes obtained by the gDNA method from a handful of donors were computed using OLGA. Entries here come from immuneACCESS through TCRdb and include only in-frame sequences with V and J called. Some clones fail to appear in such tables; in the studies checked, an unresolved V gene covers under half of the shortfall, and the cause of the remainder is unknown. D and trimming come from the DNA, and the V and J calls and clone size come from that table. For this sample there are about 2 million clones; just under 95% appear just once. The ten top clones hold 0.95% to 1.5% of the sample.

The chain uses TRBV9 and TRBJ2-1; the D gene is perhaps TRBD2, from 6 matching bases. This clonotype was obtained from a man aged 18 to 29 in good health. Specimen: naive CD8+ T cells sorted from blood. In the paper's terms, the cell subset or site label means: CD45RA+CCR7+. The sequenced DNA is TGTGCCAGCAGCGTAGGGGTAGCGGAGTACAATGAGCAGTTCTTC. This translates into CASSVGVAEYNEQFF.